The clone carrying this T cell receptor beta chain appeared a single time. These data originate in a study of blood T cell repertoires in COVID-19. Study-wide context: The United States, Italy and Spain were the sources of the acute and convalescent COVID-19 samples.

Profiled with immunoSEQ multiplex PCR; TCRdb holds only in-frame clones, not every one. The data hold tens of thousands of clones, with almost 90% observed a single time. The germline V gene has CDR1 SGHRS and CDR2 YFSETQ. The germline V and J ends were trimmed by 4 bases and 1 base, with 17 bases remaining between them. The CDR3 has 16 amino acids. J is TRBJ1-1 and V is TRBV5-1; maybe TRBD1 (5 bases). The sequenced sample was peripheral blood. The sequence derives from a human donor with active COVID-19. The donor label of this sample is uncertain. The CDR3 DNA reads TGCGCCAGCAGCGGTAACCTTTACAGGAGGAACACTGAAGCTTTCTTT. Its protein product is CASSGNLYRRNTEAFF.